What follows are 15 T cell receptor beta chains derived from one specimen sequenced in a study of OX40 agonist ivuxolimab in advanced cancers. Using immunoSEQ multiplex PCR, the repertoire was profiled, and TCRdb retains in-frame clones only, with some absent. The repertoire has approximately 92,000 clones, around 95% of them found once; the top ten carry roughly 2%. The sample consisted of CD4+ or CD8+ T cells sorted from blood, taken in a trial of the OX40 agonist ivuxolimab. Every receptor here comes from an adult with an advanced solid tumor such as melanoma, head and neck, liver or kidney cancer.

V is TRBV9 and J is TRBJ2-1, with D possibly TRBD2 on 5 matching bases. Germline V gene sequence: CDR1 SGDLS, CDR2 YYNGEE. This CDR3 region has 14 residues. V dropped 3 bases and J dropped 4 bases, with 11 bases sitting between them. The CDR3 reads CASSASGSYNEQFF. For the CDR3, the DNA is TGTGCCAGCAGCGCAAGCGGATCTTACAATGAGCAGTTCTTC.

The chain recombines TRBV19 with TRBJ2-1; TRBD1 matches at 7 bases. This CDR3 spans 15 amino acids. V gave up 10 bases and J gave up 3 bases; unmatched junction bases: 12. Germline-derived CDR1 and CDR2 are LNHDA and SQIVND (reference sequence). The CDR3 DNA reads as TGTGCCACCACACAGGGGTTGGGGTTCTACAATGAGCAGTTCTTC. Its translation is CATTQGLGFYNEQFF.

This chain links TRBV6-5 with TRBJ2-7, with 7 bases matching TRBD1. After removal of 6 bases from V and 4 bases from J, the junction contained 9 bases not matched to a gene. The germline CDR1 and CDR2 sequences are MNHEY and SVGAGI. The CDR3 has 14 amino acids. Here the CDR3 DNA reads TGTGCCAGCAGATACACAGGGGAGTTGTACGAGCAGTACTTC. Protein product: CASRYTGELYEQYF.

Here the CDR3 reads CASSLVPGTITDTQYF. DNA of the CDR3: TGTGCCAGCAGCTTAGTCCCCGGGACCATCACAGATACGCAGTATTTT. The V and J genes are TRBV7-8 and TRBJ2-3; D is tentatively TRBD1 or TRBD2 (5 bases each). The CDR3 has 16 residues. Germline values: CDR1 SGHVS, CDR2 FQNEAQ. Trimming pared 1 base from V and 2 bases from J, leaving 13 bases between. The complete variable domain, with remaining parts taken from reference TRBV7-8 and TRBJ2-3, reads GAGVSQSPRYKVAKRGQDVALRCDPISGHVSLFWYQQALGQGPEFLTYFQNEAQLDKSGLPSDRFFAERPEGSVSTLKIQRTQQEDSAVYLCASSLVPGTITDTQYFGPGTRLTVL.

The chain links TRBV27 to TRBJ1-2, with 11 bases that match TRBD1. This CDR3 has 14 residues. Germline V gives CDR1 MNHEY, CDR2 SMNVEV (reference sequence). V gave up 6 bases and J gave up 7 bases; unmatched junction bases: 7. The CDR3 here is CASSIGTGGVGYTF. The CDR3 DNA sequence: TGTGCCAGCAGCATCGGGACAGGGGGAGTTGGCTACACCTTC.

The chain joins TRBV28 to TRBJ2-7; 7 bases line up with TRBD2. V lost 2 bases, J lost 6 bases, and 4 bases stayed unmatched. Germline loops: CDR1 MDHEN, CDR2 SYDVKM. This CDR3 has 13 amino acids. In DNA, the CDR3 is TGTGCCAGCAGTTTAGCGGGAGCTGGCGAGCAGTACTTC. Translated, it gives CASSLAGAGEQYF.

There are a few counts of this clone. The rearrangement joins TRBV27 to TRBJ2-6; D is uncertain. Trimming left V 6 bases short and J 12 bases short, with 15 bases between. The length of the CDR3 is 13 residues. Germline CDR1 and CDR2: MNHEY and SMNVEV (reference sequence). For the CDR3, the DNA is TGTGCCAGCAGCCCCCTCGGGCCTCCCGTCCTGACTTTC. Encoded protein: CASSPLGPPVLTF.

The chain links TRBV5-1 to TRBJ2-3; 8 nucleotides match TRBD1. CDR3 length: 15 residues. Trimming removed 0 bases from V and 6 bases from J; junction bases left unmatched: 6. The germline V gene has CDR1 SGHRS and CDR2 YFSETQ. The CDR3 loop is CASSLGTGPSDTQYF. In nucleotides, the CDR3 is TGCGCCAGCAGCTTGGGGACAGGGCCATCGGATACGCAGTATTTT. The whole variable domain, filled in from reference TRBV5-1 and TRBJ2-3, reads KAGVTQTPRYLIKTRGQQVTLSCSPISGHRSVSWYQQTPGQGLQFLFEYFSETQRNKGNFPGRFSGRQFSNSRSEMNVSTLELGDSALYLCASSLGTGPSDTQYFGPGTRLTVL.

V is TRBV11-2 and J is TRBJ1-3, with no clear D. This CDR3 comprises 14 residues. V was trimmed by 5 bases and J by 6 bases, leaving 14 bases between them. CDR1 and CDR2 (germline): SGHAT, FQNNGV. CDR3 sequence (DNA): TGTGCCAGCAGCCTTCTCGCCCTTGAAAACACCATATATTTT. This sequence encodes CASSLLALENTIYF.

The J gene is TRBJ1-5, the V gene TRBV6-5, with 7 nucleotides matching TRBD1. CDR3 size: 14 residues. Per germline, CDR1 MNHEY and CDR2 SVGAGI. Trimming removed 5 bases from V and 6 bases from J; junction bases left unmatched: 7. This CDR3 reads CASSDRDFGQPQHF. The CDR3 coding sequence is TGTGCCAGCAGTGACAGGGATTTTGGTCAGCCCCAGCATTTT.

The chain's CDR3 is CASSSPLPGQGSPDTQYF. The CDR3 DNA reads TGTGCCAGCAGTTCCCCGCTCCCGGGACAGGGTTCCCCAGATACGCAGTATTTT. V and J are TRBV28 and TRBJ2-3; 9 bases are a match to TRBD1. V trimming: 4 bases; J trimming: 4 bases; junction bases outside the gene matches: 15. This CDR3 has 18 residues. CDR1 and CDR2 (germline): MDHEN, SYDVKM.

V usage is TRBV27 and J usage is TRBJ2-6, with D possibly TRBD1 on 5 matching bases. Germline CDR1 reads MNHEY; CDR2 reads SMNVEV (reference sequence). The ends were cut back, 3 bases at V and 0 bases at J, with 6 bases in the middle. CDR3 length equals 15 residues. CDR3 sequence reads: CASSLGRSGANVLTF. CDR3 in DNA: TGTGCCAGCAGTTTGGGGCGCTCTGGGGCCAACGTCCTGACTTTC.

This chain uses TRBV9 with TRBJ2-3, with TRBD1 as a possible D gene (6 bases). The CDR3 contains 14 residues. CDR1 is SGDLS, CDR2 YYNGEE, per germline. Trimming took off 3 bases at V and 1 base at J, with 9 bases between the two ends. Written as DNA, the CDR3 is TGTGCCAGCAGCGGGGGGCCGGGCACAGATACGCAGTATTTT. Its protein product is CASSGGPGTDTQYF.

This clone has a single count. J is TRBJ2-1 and V is TRBV9; 8 nucleotides align to TRBD2. The V gene end was trimmed by 3 bases and the J gene end by 5 bases; junction bases not matched to a gene: 4. The V gene's germline CDR1 is SGDLS and CDR2 YYNGEE. The CDR3 extends over 14 amino acids. The CDR3 DNA reads TGTGCCAGCAGCGGTGAACTAGCGGACAATGAGCAGTTCTTC. It codes for CASSGELADNEQFF. Variable domain in full (rest from reference TRBV9 and TRBJ2-1): DSGVTQTPKHLITATGQRVTLRCSPRSGDLSVYWYQQSLDQGLQFLIQYYNGEERAKGNILERFSAQQFPDLHSELNLSSLELGDSALYFCASSGELADNEQFFGPGTRLTVL.

CDR3 sequence (DNA): TGTGCCAGCAGCTTCGTGGTTATCGACGGCTACACCTTC. This encodes CASSFVVIDGYTF. The rearrangement links TRBV5-4 to TRBJ1-2, with D unclear. V was trimmed by 2 bases and J by 8 bases, leaving 13 bases between them. CDR1 and CDR2 from the germline V gene are SGHNT and YYREEE (reference sequence). The CDR3 loop spans 13 amino acids. The full variable domain, with the rest looked up from reference TRBV5-4 and TRBJ1-2, is ETGVTQSPTHLIKTRGQQVTLRCSSQSGHNTVSWYQQALGQGPQFIFQYYREEENGRGNFPPRFSGLQFPNYSSELNVNALELDDSALYLCASSFVVIDGYTFGSGTRLTVV.